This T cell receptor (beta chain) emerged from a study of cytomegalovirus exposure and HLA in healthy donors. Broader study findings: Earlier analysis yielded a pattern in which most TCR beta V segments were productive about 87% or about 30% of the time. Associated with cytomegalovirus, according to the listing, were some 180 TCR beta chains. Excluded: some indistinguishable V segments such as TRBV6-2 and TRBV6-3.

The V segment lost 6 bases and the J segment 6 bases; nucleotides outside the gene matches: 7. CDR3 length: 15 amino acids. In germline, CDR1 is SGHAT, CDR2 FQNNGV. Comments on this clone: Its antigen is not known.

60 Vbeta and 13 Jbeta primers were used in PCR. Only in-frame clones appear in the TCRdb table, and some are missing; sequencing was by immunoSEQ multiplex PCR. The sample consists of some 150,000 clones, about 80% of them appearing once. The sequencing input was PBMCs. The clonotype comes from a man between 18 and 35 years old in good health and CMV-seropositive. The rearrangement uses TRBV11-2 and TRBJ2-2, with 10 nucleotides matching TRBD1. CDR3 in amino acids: CASSPGTGAAGELFF. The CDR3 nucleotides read TGTGCCAGCAGTCCCGGGACAGGGGCGGCCGGGGAGCTGTTTTTT.